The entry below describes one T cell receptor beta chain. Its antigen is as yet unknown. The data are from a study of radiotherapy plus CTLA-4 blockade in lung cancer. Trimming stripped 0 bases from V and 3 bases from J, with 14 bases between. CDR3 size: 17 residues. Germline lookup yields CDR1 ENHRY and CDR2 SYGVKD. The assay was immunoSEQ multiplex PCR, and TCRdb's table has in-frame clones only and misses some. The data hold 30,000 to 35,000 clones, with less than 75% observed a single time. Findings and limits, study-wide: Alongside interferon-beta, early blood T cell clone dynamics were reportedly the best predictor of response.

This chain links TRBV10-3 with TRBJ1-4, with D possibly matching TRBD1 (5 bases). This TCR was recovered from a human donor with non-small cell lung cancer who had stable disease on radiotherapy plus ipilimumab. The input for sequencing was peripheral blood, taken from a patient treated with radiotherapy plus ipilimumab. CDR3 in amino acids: CAISESWIGGPNEKLFF. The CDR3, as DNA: TGTGCCATCAGTGAGTCGTGGATCGGGGGTCCTAATGAAAAACTGTTTTTT.